Presented here are 23 T cell receptor beta chains from one specimen sequenced in a study of blood T cell repertoires in COVID-19 (dated by TCRdb to the early 2020s). Libraries were constructed by the immunoSEQ multiplex PCR assay. Entries here come from immuneACCESS through TCRdb and include only in-frame sequences with V and J called. Some clones fail to appear in such tables; in the studies checked, an unresolved V gene covers under half of the shortfall, and the cause of the remainder is unknown. Recorded for this sample are around 250,000 clones; roughly 84% of them occurred a single time. Together, the top ten hold more than 1.5% of the sample. Sequencing used peripheral blood. The receptors stem from a woman in her forties who had recovered from COVID-19.

This clone occurred a few times. The gene calls are TRBV15 and TRBJ1-6; D gene uncertain. CDR1 is LNHNV, CDR2 YYDKDF, per germline (reference sequence). The CDR3 is 14 residues long. Between the trimmed V and J ends, which lost 0 bases and 17 bases, there was a span of 17 bases. The CDR3 spells CATSRDLYREEVHF. CDR3 nucleotide sequence: TGTGCCACCAGCAGAGATCTGTACCGAGAGGAGGTCCACTTT.

The chain employs TRBV4-1 and TRBJ1-2; 8 bases are shared with TRBD1. Unmatched junction bases numbered 9, after V lost 1 base and J lost 8 bases. CDR3 length: 15 residues. The V gene's germline CDR1 is MGHRA and CDR2 YSYEKL. This CDR3 is CASSQVRTGSLGYTF. The CDR3 region has the DNA TGCGCCAGCAGCCAAGTCCGGACAGGGTCGCTCGGCTACACCTTC.

This chain joins TRBV12-3 or TRBV12-4 and TRBJ2-7; a possible D gene is TRBD2 (6 bases). There are 13 residues in the CDR3. V was trimmed by 7 bases and J by 2 bases, leaving 12 bases between them. CDR3 nucleotides: TGTGCCAGCACCCTGGGGGGAACCTACGAGCAGTACTTC. It yields the protein CASTLGGTYEQYF.

The chain joins TRBV15 to TRBJ2-1, with 7 positions matching TRBD2. The ends lost 1 base at V and 1 base at J; junction bases unmatched: 1. The germline gives CDR1 LNHNV, CDR2 YYDKDF (reference sequence). This CDR3 region has 15 residues. In DNA, the CDR3 is TGTGCCACCAGCAGAGGCGGGGGATCCTACAATGAGCAGTTCTTC. Residues: CATSRGGGSYNEQFF.

The chain has TRBV7-2 and TRBJ1-2; possibly TRBD1 for D (6 bases). Germline CDR1 SGHTA, CDR2 FQGNSA. CDR3 length equals 16 residues. Trimming shortened V by 0 bases and J by 2 bases, and 13 bases separated the two germline ends. The CDR3 DNA follows: TGTGCCAGCAGCTTAGCACCAGGGGAGGGAAACTATGGCTACACCTTC. Protein sequence: CASSLAPGEGNYGYTF.

This clone has only a few counts. This chain connects TRBV27 to TRBJ2-7, with D perhaps TRBD2 (5 bases). Trimming removed 0 bases from V and 3 bases from J, with 12 bases in between. CDR1 is MNHEY and CDR2 is SMNVEV in the germline V gene (reference sequence). CDR3 length: 15 residues. CDR3 coding DNA: TGTGCCAGCAGTTTATCCTGGGAGCCTTACTACGAGCAGTACTTC. Encoded protein: CASSLSWEPYYEQYF.

The CDR3 DNA reads TGTGCCAGCAGCTTCCCCGGCGGGGCCGGCACAGATACGCAGTATTTT. It yields the protein CASSFPGGAGTDTQYF. The chain uses TRBV7-2 and TRBJ2-3, with a weak D call TRBD2 (6 bases). This CDR3 contains 16 residues. V was shortened by 3 bases and J by 1 base, with 14 bases between the two germline ends. Germline V CDR1 and CDR2: SGHTA, FQGNSA.

The chain recombines TRBV4-1 with TRBJ2-3; possible D gene TRBD2, 7 bases. Trimming removed 2 bases from V and 0 bases from J, with 15 bases in between. The CDR3 runs 17 residues. Germline-derived CDR1 and CDR2 are MGHRA and YSYEKL. In DNA form, the CDR3 reads TGCGCCAGCAGCCAAAACCCCGCGGGGGCCAGCACAGATACGCAGTATTTT. Amino acid sequence: CASSQNPAGASTDTQYF.

This rearrangement joins TRBV23-1 to TRBJ1-4; 9 positions agree with TRBD1. TRBV23-1 is annotated as an ORF whose role is uncertain. The trim removed 2 bases at V and 7 bases at J, leaving 14 bases unmatched. The CDR3 is made up of 18 amino acids. The CDR3 bases are TGCGCCAGCAGTCAAGAGTTTACAGGGGGCGGATCCTTTGAAAAACTGTTTTTT. This translates into CASSQEFTGGGSFEKLFF.

DNA of the CDR3: TGTGCCAGCAGCAAAGAGTTAAACAGCTCCGTTAGGCACTACGAGCAGTACTTC. Translation gives CASSKELNSSVRHYEQYF. This chain uses TRBV21-1 with TRBJ2-7; the table assigns TRBD1, which was not confirmed against the DNA. TRBV21-1 is a pseudogene locus. This CDR3 comprises 18 residues.

This clone turned up a few times. The rearrangement joins TRBV27 to TRBJ1-1; D not certain. V was shortened by 4 bases and J by 5 bases, with 11 bases between the two germline ends. Germline loops: CDR1 MNHEY, CDR2 SMNVEV (reference sequence). CDR3 length: 13 amino acids. The CDR3 DNA sequence: TGTGCCAGCAGTTCGGATCGGGGAACTGAAGCTTTCTTT. Protein sequence: CASSSDRGTEAFF.

This rearrangement joins TRBV28 to TRBJ1-3; D is unclear. V was pared by 2 bases and J by 2 bases, with 13 bases between. Germline CDR1 is MDHEN and CDR2 is SYDVKM. The CDR3 is made up of 16 amino acids. This CDR3 is CASSLGPIQAGNTIYF. The DNA for the CDR3 is TGTGCCAGCAGTTTAGGCCCCATCCAGGCTGGAAACACCATATATTTT.

The chain recombines TRBV11-3 with TRBJ2-7, with TRBD2 matching 11 bases. J lost 2 bases, V lost 3 bases, and 3 bases had no gene match. This CDR3 contains 15 residues. Germline CDR1 SGHNT, CDR2 YENEEA. CDR3 nucleotides: TGTGCCAGCAGCTTTAGCGGGGGGGTCCCCTACGAGCAGTACTTC. Amino acid sequence: CASSFSGGVPYEQYF.

The chain combines TRBV10-3 with TRBJ2-1; 7 bases match TRBD1. The CDR3 has 15 residues. The ends lost 0 bases at V and 2 bases at J; junction bases unmatched: 1. CDR1 ENHRY and CDR2 SYGVKD come from the germline V gene. In DNA form, the CDR3 reads TGTGCCATCAGTGAGTCACAGGGGACCTACAATGAGCAGTTCTTC. Protein product: CAISESQGTYNEQFF.

The V and J genes are TRBV28 and TRBJ1-2, with 9 bases lining up with TRBD1. Trimming took 6 bases from V and 4 from J; bases not matched to a gene: 9. The CDR3 is 15 amino acids. From germline, CDR1 is MDHEN and CDR2 SYDVKM. CDR3 loop: CASRPWDRDGYGYTF. The CDR3 region has the DNA TGTGCCAGCAGACCGTGGGACAGGGACGGCTATGGCTACACCTTC.

V and J are TRBV3-1 (or the pseudogene TRBV3-2) and TRBJ1-6, with D hard to call. V was trimmed by 1 base and J by 3 bases, leaving 7 bases between them. This CDR3 comprises 15 residues. Germline CDR1 and CDR2: LGHDT and YNNKEL (reference sequence). DNA for the CDR3: TGTGCCAGCAGCCAAGTAAGCTTCTATAATTCACCCCTCCACTTT. As protein: CASSQVSFYNSPLHF.

The gene calls are TRBV10-3 and TRBJ1-1; TRBD1 agrees at 8 bases. Losses at the gene ends were 5 bases for V and 2 bases for J; bases not matched to a gene: 4. Germline assignment: CDR1 ENHRY and CDR2 SYGVKD. The CDR3 is made up of 14 amino acids. This CDR3 is CAISMTGANTEAFF. For the CDR3, the DNA is TGTGCCATCAGTATGACAGGGGCTAACACTGAAGCTTTCTTT.

V usage is TRBV19 and J usage is TRBJ1-2, with a weak D call TRBD1 (6 bases). Germline assignment: CDR1 LNHDA and CDR2 SQIVND (reference sequence). V lost 3 bases and J lost 6, with 23 bases in between. The CDR3 is 17 residues long. CDR3 in DNA: TGTGCCAGTAGTATGTGGACAGCCGGGCCTGGATTAAATGGCTACACCTTC. Translation: CASSMWTAGPGLNGYTF.

This clone was seen a few times. The V call is TRBV6-5, the J call TRBJ2-7, with D tentatively TRBD2 (5 bases). Germline V lookup: CDR1 MNHEY, CDR2 SVGAGI. This CDR3 is 13 amino acids long. Trimming left V 7 bases short and J 3 bases short, with 13 bases between. In nucleotides, the CDR3 is TGTGCCAGCAACCAGGACTCCCTCTACGAGCAGTACTTC. As protein: CASNQDSLYEQYF.

The chain recombines TRBV6-5 with TRBJ2-1; 12 nucleotides match TRBD2. The CDR3 sequence is 13 residues long. The germline V gene encodes CDR1 MNHEY and CDR2 SVGAGI. J lost 5 bases, V lost 10 bases, and 3 bases had no gene match. The CDR3 coding sequence is TGTGCCACCAGGACTAGCGGGAACAATGAGCAGTTCTTC. Translated, it gives CATRTSGNNEQFF.

The chain joins TRBV19 to TRBJ2-1; 7 positions match TRBD1. With 3 bases clipped from V and 3 bases from J, the junction kept 11 bases outside the gene matches. There are 17 residues in the CDR3. Looked up from germline, CDR1 is LNHDA and CDR2 is SQIVND (reference sequence). The CDR3 loop is CASSIFRDRVFYNEQFF. Written as DNA, the CDR3 is TGTGCCAGTAGTATCTTTCGTGACAGGGTATTCTACAATGAGCAGTTCTTC.

V usage is TRBV10-3 and J usage is TRBJ2-7, with unresolved D. Deletions cut 0 bases from V and 7 bases from J, with 7 bases between. CDR1 is ENHRY, CDR2 SYGVKD, per germline. The CDR3 contains 12 residues. The CDR3 nucleotides read TGTGCCATCAGTGAGTCCTATAAGGAGCAGTACTTC. Its protein is CAISESYKEQYF.

The gene calls are TRBV28 and TRBJ1-2, with D tentatively TRBD1 (5 bases). CDR1 and CDR2 from the germline V gene are MDHEN and SYDVKM. CDR3 length: 17 amino acids. Trimming stripped 4 bases from V and 7 bases from J, with 25 bases between. The CDR3 loop reads CASSSAGAGIGSGGYTF. CDR3 DNA: TGTGCCAGCAGTTCGGCCGGGGCGGGGATCGGCTCGGGTGGCTACACCTTC.